This entry describes one T cell receptor (beta chain). Its antigen remains unidentified. Germline V CDR1 and CDR2: GTSNPN, SVGIG (reference sequence). The ends lost 7 bases at V and 1 base at J; junction bases unmatched: 3. The CDR3 totals 13 residues. TCR beta was sequenced from blood CD8+ and CD4+ T cells. Negative isolation yielded CD8+ and CD4+ T cells; FACS enriched TEMRA cells. cDNA came from around 0.5 to 1 ug RNA primed by random hexamers. Across 54 Vbeta and 13 Jbeta, immunoSEQ multiplex PCR amplified TCR beta CDR3. TCRdb independently ran MiXCR on the immunoSEQ multiplex PCR reads; one entry per CDR3 protein. This sample has just over 300,000 distinct CDR3 sequences, with 92% found just once. This sample stems from a study of CD8 T cells in Susac syndrome. Study-wide results and caveats: As acknowledged by the study, its TCR sequencing and HLA analysis included a relatively small number of individuals.

The sequenced sample was CD4+ T cells from PBMCs. The genes are TRBV30 and TRBJ2-1, with 8 bases fitting TRBD2. The sequence derives from a human donor with multiple sclerosis. For the CDR3, the DNA is TGTGCCTTCAGCGGGGGATCCTACAATGAGCAGTTCTTC. Translated: CAFSGGSYNEQFF.